This T cell receptor beta chain was captured by sequencing in a study of T cell responses to AZD1222 COVID-19 vaccine. Points on this clone: The antigen is unknown.

The study's findings and limits: Seropositive AZD1222 recipients at baseline numbered only five or six. Unmutated variant regions reportedly attract nearly half of all spike-specific TCRs.

The CDR3 consists of 14 residues. The table came from immunoSEQ multiplex PCR; TCRdb's copy has only in-frame clones and leaves some out. Of about 120,000 clones listed, more than 75% are singletons. The chain joins TRBV21-1 to TRBJ1-5. TRBV21-1 is a documented pseudogene. This TCR was sampled from an adult in good health. The sequencing used peripheral blood, collected on day 0 of AZD1222 vaccination. CDR3 loop: CASSNMFDHQPQHF. CDR3 DNA sequence: TGTGCCAGCAGCAATATGTTTGACCATCAGCCCCAGCATTTT.